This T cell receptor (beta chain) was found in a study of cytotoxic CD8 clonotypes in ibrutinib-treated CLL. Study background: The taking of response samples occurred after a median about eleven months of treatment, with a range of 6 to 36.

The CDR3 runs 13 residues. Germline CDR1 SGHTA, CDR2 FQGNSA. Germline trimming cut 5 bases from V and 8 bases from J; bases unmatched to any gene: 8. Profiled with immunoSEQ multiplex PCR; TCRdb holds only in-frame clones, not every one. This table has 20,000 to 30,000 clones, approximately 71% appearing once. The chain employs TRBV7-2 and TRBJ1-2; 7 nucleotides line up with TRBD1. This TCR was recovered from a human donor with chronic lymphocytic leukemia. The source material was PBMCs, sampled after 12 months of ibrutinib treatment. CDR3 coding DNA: TGTGCCAGCAGCCCGACAGGGTCTGGCGGCTACACCTTC. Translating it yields CASSPTGSGGYTF. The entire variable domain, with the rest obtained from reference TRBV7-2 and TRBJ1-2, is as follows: GAGVSQSPSNKVTEKGKDVELRCDPISGHTALYWYRQSLGQGLEFLIYFQGNSAPDKSGLPSDRFSAERTGGSVSTLTIQRTQQEDSAVYLCASSPTGSGGYTFGSGTRLTVV.